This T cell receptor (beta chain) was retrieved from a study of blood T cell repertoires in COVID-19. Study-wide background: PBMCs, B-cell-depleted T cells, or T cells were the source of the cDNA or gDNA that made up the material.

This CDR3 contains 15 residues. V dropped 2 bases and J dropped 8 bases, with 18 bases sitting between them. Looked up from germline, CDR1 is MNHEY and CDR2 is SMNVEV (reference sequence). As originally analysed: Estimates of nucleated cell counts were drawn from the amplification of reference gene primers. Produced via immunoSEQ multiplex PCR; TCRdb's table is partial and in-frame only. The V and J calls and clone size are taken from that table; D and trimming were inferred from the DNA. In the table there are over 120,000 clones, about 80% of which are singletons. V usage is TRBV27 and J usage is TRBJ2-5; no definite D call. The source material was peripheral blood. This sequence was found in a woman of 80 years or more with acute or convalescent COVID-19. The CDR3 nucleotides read TGTGCCAGCAGTTTAGACCTGCCTACCACGGGTACCCAGTACTTC. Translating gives CASSLDLPTTGTQYF.